The present T cell receptor (beta chain) was sequenced within a study of long-term antiretroviral therapy in people with HIV. General study points: An increase in diversity followed ART, yet levels stayed below transplant donor controls.

V was cut by 6 bases and J by 8 bases, with 1 base left in between. CDR1 is SGHTA, CDR2 FQGTGA, per germline. This CDR3 has 8 amino acids. Turning to this clone: Its target is unknown.

This was the immunoSEQ v3.0 assay at survey level. Sequencing was performed with immunoSEQ multiplex PCR; in TCRdb, only in-frame clones are kept and a portion is missing. This table has about 48,000 clones, around 80% appearing once. The sample consisted of unsorted PBMCs, taken 0.8 years after starting antiretroviral therapy. The clonotype comes from a woman aged 18-35 years with HIV. The chain uses TRBV7-3 and TRBJ1-2; unclear D gene. The CDR3 nucleotides are TGTGCCAGCAGAGGCTACACCTTC. It translates to CASRGYTF.